This entry lists 22 T cell receptor beta chains sequenced from one sample in a study of CD8+CD57+ T cells in acquired aplastic anemia. Genomic DNA was employed as the template in profiling TCR beta VDJ and CDR3. TCRdb re-called the reads with MiXCR, one entry per CDR3 protein. The sample lists hundreds of thousands of distinct CDR3 sequences, about two thirds seen once, with under 5% in the top ten. The sample comprised sorted CD4+, CD8+, or CD8+CD57+ T cells (not recorded which) from PBMCs. Receptors were obtained from a human donor in good health, serving as a control.

This clonotype was seen ten or more times. V is TRBV20-1 and J is TRBJ1-3; D is unclear. Trimming removed 0 bases from V and 2 bases from J, with 11 bases in between. The CDR3 is 15 residues long. Germline loops: CDR1 DFQATT, CDR2 SNEGSKA (reference sequence). The DNA for the CDR3 is TGCAGTGCTAGAGATCCGCTAAAGGCTGGAAACACCATATATTTT. Translating gives CSARDPLKAGNTIYF.

The chain is built from TRBV7-9 and TRBJ1-2; tentative D call: TRBD1 (5 bases). V lost 5 bases and J 8 bases, leaving 18 bases between the germline ends. The germline V gene encodes CDR1 SEHNR and CDR2 FQNEAQ (reference sequence). The CDR3 runs 14 residues. The CDR3 region has the DNA TGTGCCAGCAGCGTCGCGGACAATGGGCTCGGCTACACCTTC. Translated: CASSVADNGLGYTF.

This clonotype was counted between two and nine times. As the CDR3 is not closed by the conserved phenylalanine or tryptophan, this likely results from a read error. The DNA is omitted, as the CDR3 cannot be located on it reliably, and the CDR3 follows TCRdb's listing. V gene TRBV4-3 combines with J gene TRBJ1-6. The V gene's germline CDR1 is LGHNA and CDR2 YSLEER. The CDR3 comprises 8 residues, both ends counted. CDR3 amino acids: CASSQEGL.

The genes are TRBV7-6 and TRBJ1-4; D remains ambiguous. The CDR3 spans 13 residues. V lost 7 bases to trimming and J lost 15 bases, with 21 bases between them. Germline lookup yields CDR1 SGHVS and CDR2 FNYEAQ. The CDR3: CASIEATYETVFF. The CDR3 DNA reads TGTGCCAGCATCGAAGCAACCTATGAAACCGTGTTTTTT.

This clonotype was seen ten or more times. The chain joins TRBV5-1 to TRBJ2-3, with D tentatively TRBD1 (5 bases). The CDR3 totals 14 residues. CDR1 SGHRS and CDR2 YFSETQ come from the germline V gene. V dropped 7 bases and J dropped 0 bases, with 12 bases sitting between them. CDR3 coding DNA: TGCGCCAGCCAAGGGGTGGATAGCACAGATACGCAGTATTTT. The encoded protein is CASQGVDSTDTQYF.

V gene TRBV2 combines with J gene TRBJ2-5; the D gene is possibly TRBD2 (5 bases). Trimming left V 6 bases short and J 3 bases short, with 14 bases between. The CDR3 sequence is 14 residues long. Germline CDR1 reads SNHLY; CDR2 reads FYNNEI. CDR3 region: CASSKADRKETQYF. DNA for the CDR3: TGTGCCAGCAGCAAAGCGGATAGGAAAGAGACCCAGTACTTC.

This chain joins TRBV7-3 and TRBJ1-3; no reliable D call. From germline, CDR1 is SGHTA and CDR2 FQGTGA. Deletions cut 5 bases from V and 14 bases from J, with 25 bases between. The CDR3 spans 15 residues. The CDR3 DNA sequence: TGTGCCAGCAGCCAAGATGTGAATGAGGAGAACATCGTATATTTT. Translating it yields CASSQDVNEENIVYF.

The chain links TRBV19 to TRBJ2-7, with 9 bases matching TRBD1. CDR3 length: 14 residues. Germline V lookup: CDR1 LNHDA, CDR2 SQIVND (reference sequence). The ends lost 4 bases at V and 4 bases at J; junction bases unmatched: 5. The CDR3 loop reads CASSTGQGSYEQYF. The CDR3 DNA sequence: TGTGCCAGTAGTACGGGACAGGGTTCATACGAGCAGTACTTC.

This clonotype was observed at least ten times. The chain employs TRBV20-1 and TRBJ1-6; tentative D call: TRBD1 (5 bases). V was trimmed by 6 bases and J by 2 bases, leaving 20 bases between them. The CDR3 has 17 residues. Per germline, CDR1 DFQATT and CDR2 SNEGSKA (reference sequence). The CDR3 DNA sequence: TGCAGTGCAATCGTTCCGGGACTGAACCCCTATAATTCACCCCTCCACTTT. Protein: CSAIVPGLNPYNSPLHF.

This clonotype was seen just once. The CDR3 does not end in the conserved phenylalanine or tryptophan, so this is likely a read error. The DNA is omitted, as the CDR3 cannot be located on it reliably, and the CDR3 follows TCRdb's listing. The chain combines TRBV7-8 with TRBJ1-6. Germline assignment: CDR1 SGHVS and CDR2 FQNEAQ. The CDR3 extends over 13 residues, inclusive of both ends. The CDR3 region is CASSYVNEQFFDS.

The chain has TRBV7-2 and TRBJ1-2; no definite D call. The V end lost 5 bases, the J end lost 14 bases, and 24 bases lay between the germline ends. This CDR3 contains 14 residues. Germline values: CDR1 SGHTA, CDR2 FQGNSA. CDR3 nucleotide sequence: TGTGCCAGCAGCATGAAGGGCGACGGCACTGAAGCTACCTTC. Protein: CASSMKGDGTEATF.

The chain employs TRBV12-3 or TRBV12-4 and TRBJ1-1; D gene unclear. The CDR3 spans 13 residues. V shed 4 bases and J shed 1 base, with 7 bases lying between them. CDR3 DNA sequence: TGTGCCAGCAGTTGGAATGGGAACACTGAAGCTTTCTTT. Protein sequence: CASSWNGNTEAFF.

The sample holds one count of this clonotype. The CDR3 loop is CASSLEASECHQETQYF. The CDR3 bases are TGCGCCAGCAGCTTGGAAGCTAGCGAGTGCCATCAAGAGACCCAGTACTTC. This sequence joins TRBV5-1 and TRBJ2-5; D perhaps matches TRBD2 (6 bases). CDR1 SGHRS and CDR2 YFSETQ come from the germline V gene. The CDR3 runs to 17 residues. Trimming removed 0 bases at V and 2 bases at J, with 17 bases between.

This clonotype occurred many times. This chain links TRBV6-5 with TRBJ2-5; D is perhaps TRBD2 (5 bases). Trimming cost V 4 bases and J 1 base, with 10 bases left between them. Germline V gene sequence: CDR1 MNHEY, CDR2 SVGAGI. The CDR3 consists of 14 residues. The CDR3, as DNA: TGTGCCAGCAGTTCTCGACTACTCCAAGAGACCCAGTACTTC. Encoded protein: CASSSRLLQETQYF.

The chain uses TRBV19 and TRBJ2-3, with TRBD2 matching 11 bases. The V gene's germline CDR1 is LNHDA and CDR2 SQIVND (reference sequence). The J segment lost 3 bases and the V segment lost 4 bases, leaving 6 bases of the junction unmatched. This CDR3 is 16 amino acids long. CDR3 region: CASSRRLAGSTDTQYF. The CDR3 nucleotides read TGTGCCAGTAGTAGGAGACTAGCGGGGTCAACAGATACGCAGTATTTT.

The V gene is TRBV7-2, the J gene TRBJ1-5; a weak D match, TRBD1 (6 bases). Germline V gene sequence: CDR1 SGHTA, CDR2 FQGNSA. V gave up 5 bases and J gave up 16 bases, with 27 bases separating them. This CDR3 is built from 15 residues. The CDR3, as DNA: TGTGCCAGCAGCCCCTCAGGGGTCACAGATACGCAGTATCATTTT. This gives the protein CASSPSGVTDTQYHF.

In its sample, this clonotype was seen many times. This chain uses TRBV20-1 with TRBJ1-1, with D possibly matching TRBD1 (6 bases). In germline, CDR1 is DFQATT, CDR2 SNEGSKA (reference sequence). Trimming removed 4 bases from V and 7 bases from J, with 13 bases in between. CDR3 size: 12 residues. CDR3 coding DNA: TGCAGTGCTACTCAGGGGTACATTGAAGCTTTCTTT. Its translation is CSATQGYIEAFF.

This clonotype has a count of ten or more. The chain uses TRBV7-2 and TRBJ2-2; 8 bases fit TRBD2. The CDR3 consists of 14 residues. Looked up from germline, CDR1 is SGHTA and CDR2 is FQGNSA. Unmatched junction bases numbered 4, after V lost 3 bases and J lost 7 bases. CDR3 protein: CASSFGGDSGELFF. The CDR3 DNA reads TGTGCCAGCAGCTTCGGGGGGGATAGCGGGGAGCTGTTTTTT.

Of note for this clonotype: An end of the junction differs from the germline gene, which may be a read error. The chain couples TRBV7-9 to TRBJ2-7; possibly TRBD2 for D (5 bases). The germline gives CDR1 SEHNR, CDR2 FQNEAQ (reference sequence). This CDR3 comprises 13 residues. The CDR3, as DNA: TGTGCCAGCAGCCGGCAGAGGGCCTACGAGCAGCCCTTC. It codes for CASSRQRAYEQPF. The full variable domain, its missing parts supplied by reference TRBV7-9 and TRBJ2-7, is DTGVSQNPRHKITKRGQNVTFRCDPISEHNRLYWYRQTLGQGPEFLTYFQNEAQLEKSRLLSDRFSAERPKGSFSTLEIQRTEQGDSAMYLCASSRQRAYEQPFGPGTRLTVT.

The chain employs TRBV11-2 and TRBJ2-1; TRBD1 might be the D (6 bases). This CDR3 is built from 15 residues. Germline V gene sequence: CDR1 SGHAT, CDR2 FQNNGV. The V end lost 4 bases, the J end lost 4 bases, and 14 bases lay between the germline ends. The CDR3 loop is CASSSNSQGYNEQFF. DNA for the CDR3: TGTGCCAGCAGCTCGAATAGCCAGGGGTACAATGAGCAGTTCTTC.

As for this clonotype: No conserved phenylalanine or tryptophan ends this CDR3, so it is likely a read error. CDR3 sequence (DNA): TGTGCCAGCAGCTTCGGACGGAGTGCAACTAATGAAATGCTGTTTTCT. It codes for CASSFGRSATNEMLFS. The chain employs TRBV7-2 and TRBJ1-4; D not resolved. V was pared by 3 bases and J by 14 bases, with 25 bases between. The CDR3 contains 16 residues. Germline values: CDR1 SGHTA, CDR2 FQGNSA.

In its sample, this clonotype was seen a few times. This may arise from a read error, as a much more abundant clone is one base away. The rearrangement links TRBV24-1 to TRBJ2-2; TRBD2 might be the D (6 bases). Trimming left V 4 bases short and J 13 bases short, with 15 bases between. The germline gives CDR1 KGHDR, CDR2 SFDVKD. There are 13 residues in the CDR3. CDR3 sequence (DNA): TGTGCCACCAGTGACAGTTACACCGGGAGGCTGTTTTTT. Protein: CATSDSYTGRLFF.